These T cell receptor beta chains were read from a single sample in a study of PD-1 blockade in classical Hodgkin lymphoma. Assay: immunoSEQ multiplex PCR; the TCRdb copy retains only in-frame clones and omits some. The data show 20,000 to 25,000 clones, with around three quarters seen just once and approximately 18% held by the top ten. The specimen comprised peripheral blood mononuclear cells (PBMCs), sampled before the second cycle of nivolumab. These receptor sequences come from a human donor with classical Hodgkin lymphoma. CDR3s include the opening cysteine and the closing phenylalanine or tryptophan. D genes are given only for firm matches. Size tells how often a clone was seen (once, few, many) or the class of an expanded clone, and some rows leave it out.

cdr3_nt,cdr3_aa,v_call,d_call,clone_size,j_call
TGTGCCAGCAGTTTATACCGACAGTATAGCAATCAGCCCCAGCATTTT,CASSLYRQYSNQPQHF,TRBV28,-,-,TRBJ1-5
TGTGCAGTCCGGGGAATGGGGATAGATACGCAGTATTTT,CAVRGMGIDTQYF,TRBV7-9,-,-,TRBJ2-3
TGTGCCAGCTCACCACCAGGGGGAATGATCACTGAAGCTTTCTTT,CASSPPGGMITEAFF,TRBV18,-,-,TRBJ1-1
TGCGCCAGCAGCCTCGAGGGACACGGAGGGTCTGGAAACACCATATATTTT,CASSLEGHGGSGNTIYF,TRBV4-1,-,-,TRBJ1-3
TGTGCCACACCGTCGGGTTTCGATGAGCAGTTCTTC,CATPSGFDEQFF,TRBV15,-,-,TRBJ2-1
TGTGCCAGCAGCCCAGGGACGAGACCAGCTAACTATGGCTACACCTTC,CASSPGTRPANYGYTF,TRBV28,-,-,TRBJ1-2
TGTGCCAGCAGTTTCGAACAGGGGGCCGGAGAGACCCAGTACTTC,CASSFEQGAGETQYF,TRBV28,TRBD1,large,TRBJ2-5
TGCGCCAGCAGCTTGGCGTCGGGGAGACCTAGGGAGCAGTTCTTC,CASSLASGRPREQFF,TRBV5-1,-,-,TRBJ2-1
TGCGCCAGCAGCCAGACCGGCGGGAGAGAGACCCAGTACTTC,CASSQTGGRETQYF,TRBV5-1,TRBD2,few,TRBJ2-5
TGTGCCAGCAGTTCCCAGGGGGGGAAAGCTTTCTTT,CASSSQGGKAFF,TRBV28,TRBD1,-,TRBJ1-1
TGCGCCAGCAACGGCGGGATTGGGAATGAGCAGTTCTTC,CASNGGIGNEQFF,TRBV5-1,-,-,TRBJ2-1
TGTGCCAGCAGCCCCAGGGGACAGGTAAACACTGAAGCTTTCTTT,CASSPRGQVNTEAFF,TRBV7-8,TRBD1,once,TRBJ1-1
TGTGCCAGCAGAGACAGGGCCTCCTACGAGCAGTACTTC,CASRDRASYEQYF,TRBV25-1,TRBD1,-,TRBJ2-7
TGTGCCAGCAGTTACTCGGGGGGAGGCAATGGAAACACCATATATTTT,CASSYSGGGNGNTIYF,TRBV6-5,-,once,TRBJ1-3
TGTTCGGTCGGTACGCAGTATTTT,CSVGTQYF,TRBV7-9,-,-,TRBJ2-3
TGTGCCAGCAGATCTAGCGGGAGGGTATACGAGCAGTACTTC,CASRSSGRVYEQYF,TRBV6-1,TRBD2,-,TRBJ2-7
TGTGCCAGCAGCAAGAACATAGCGGGAGAATCCTACGAGCAGTACTTC,CASSKNIAGESYEQYF,TRBV21-1,-,-,TRBJ2-7
TGTGCCAGTTCTCCCGGTCAGGGCCCCTACGAGCAGTACTTC,CASSPGQGPYEQYF,TRBV19,-,-,TRBJ2-7
TGTGCCAGCTCACCACCGAGGTATCTGGACACCATATATTTT,CASSPPRYLDTIYF,TRBV18,-,-,TRBJ1-3
TGTGCCAGCAGTGATCTATCGGCTCCCACAGATACGCAGTATTTT,CASSDLSAPTDTQYF,TRBV2,-,few,TRBJ2-3
TGCGCCAGCAGCTTTGGGACGCTCAATGAGCAGTTCTTC,CASSFGTLNEQFF,TRBV5-1,-,-,TRBJ2-1
TGTGCCAGTAGTATAAGGCTAGCGGTTATCTACGAGCAGTACTTC,CASSIRLAVIYEQYF,TRBV19,TRBD2,few,TRBJ2-7
TGTGCCAGCTCACCGAGGCTAGCGGACAACACCGGGGAGCTGTTTTTT,CASSPRLADNTGELFF,TRBV18,TRBD2,-,TRBJ2-2
TGTGCCAGCAGAGGCGGGTTCACAGATACGCAGTATTTT,CASRGGFTDTQYF,TRBV6-5,-,-,TRBJ2-3
TGTGCCAGCAGCTTAGATAGGACAAAATTATATAGCAATCAGCCCCAGCATTTT,CASSLDRTKLYSNQPQHF,TRBV7-9,-,medium-sized,TRBJ1-5
TGTGCCAGCGGTGGGGTCCAGCCCCAGCATTTT,CASGGVQPQHF,TRBV2,-,-,TRBJ1-5
TGTGCCAGTAGTAGGTCAGGGGGCGGGTACGAGCAGTACTTC,CASSRSGGGYEQYF,TRBV19,TRBD1,-,TRBJ2-7
TGTGCCAACGACAGGGTAAAGGATACGCAGTATTTT,CANDRVKDTQYF,TRBV21-1,-,-,TRBJ2-3
TGTGCCAGCAGCTTAGATCTTGGGACCGAGCAGTACTTC,CASSLDLGTEQYF,TRBV11-2,-,-,TRBJ2-7
TGTGCCAGCAGCCCCGCAGACACCATATATTTT,CASSPADTIYF,TRBV6-6,-,-,TRBJ1-3
TGTGCCAGCAGCGGGAGGGCCTCTTACGAGCAGTACTTC,CASSGRASYEQYF,TRBV9,-,-,TRBJ2-7
TGTGCCAGCAGCTTATTAGTAAACACCGGGGAGCTGTTTTTT,CASSLLVNTGELFF,TRBV7-2,-,once,TRBJ2-2
TGTGCCAGCAGTCTAGGGAGCTCCTACAATGAGCAGTTCTTC,CASSLGSSYNEQFF,TRBV6-6,-,-,TRBJ2-1
TGTGCCAGCAGTACGACGGGGAGGGATACCGGGGAGCTGTTTTTT,CASSTTGRDTGELFF,TRBV11-3,TRBD2,-,TRBJ2-2
TGTGCCAGCAGTACACAGACAGGGGGCGCGTCTGGCTACACCTTC,CASSTQTGGASGYTF,TRBV6-5,TRBD1,-,TRBJ1-2